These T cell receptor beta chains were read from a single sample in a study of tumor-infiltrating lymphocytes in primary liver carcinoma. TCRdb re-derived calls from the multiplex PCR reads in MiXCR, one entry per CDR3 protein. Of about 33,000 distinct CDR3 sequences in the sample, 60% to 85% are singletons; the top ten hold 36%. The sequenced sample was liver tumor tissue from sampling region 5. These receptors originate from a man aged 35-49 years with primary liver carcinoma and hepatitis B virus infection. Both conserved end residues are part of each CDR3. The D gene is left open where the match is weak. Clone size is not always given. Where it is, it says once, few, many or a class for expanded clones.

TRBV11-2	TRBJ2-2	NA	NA	CASGSTDIGELFF	TGTGCCAGCGGCTCGACGGACATCGGGGAGCTGTTTTTT
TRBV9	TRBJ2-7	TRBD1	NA	CTSSVEQGGYEQYF	TGTACCAGCAGCGTAGAACAGGGGGGCTACGAGCAGTACTTC
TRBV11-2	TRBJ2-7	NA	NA	CASSAPDRTSCERYF	TGTGCCAGCAGCGCACCTGACAGGACGTCCTGCGAGCGGTACTTC
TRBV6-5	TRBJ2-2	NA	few	CASSYAVDGTGELFF	TGTGCCAGCAGTTACGCAGTGGACGGCACAGGGGAGCTGTTTTTT
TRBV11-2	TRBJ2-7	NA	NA	CASNFSQGGYYEQYF	TGTGCCAGCAACTTCTCTCAGGGGGGCTACTACGAGCAGTACTTC
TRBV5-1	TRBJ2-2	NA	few	CTNSLAASPNTGELFF	TGCACCAACAGCTTGGCGGCTAGCCCAAACACCGGGGAGCTGTTTTTT
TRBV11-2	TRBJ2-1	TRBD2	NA	CVSSLELPAGMNEHFF	TGTGTCAGCAGCTTAGAGCTCCCAGCGGGGATGAATGAGCACTTCTTC
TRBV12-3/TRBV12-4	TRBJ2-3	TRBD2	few	CASTSGRSGGTDTQYF	TGTGCCAGCACCTCGGGGAGGAGCGGGGGCACAGATACGCAGTATTTT
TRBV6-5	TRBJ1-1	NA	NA	CASSYFGHLSTEAFF	TGTGCCAGCAGTTACTTCGGACACCTGAGCACTGAAGCTTTCTTT
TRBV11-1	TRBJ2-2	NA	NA	CTCSLVRFGELFF	TGTACCTGCAGCTTAGTACGATTCGGGGAGCTGTTTTTT
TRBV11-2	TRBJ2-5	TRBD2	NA	CASSQTGGGKETQYF	TGTGCCAGCAGCCAAACTGGCGGGGGGAAAGAGACCCAGTACTTC
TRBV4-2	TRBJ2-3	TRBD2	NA	CASSQVVLLAGTADTQYF	TGTGCCAGCAGCCAAGTGGTGCTTCTAGCGGGAACGGCAGATACGCAGTATTTT
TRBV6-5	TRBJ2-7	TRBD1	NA	CAGWPGQAASFYGQYF	TGTGCCGGCTGGCCCGGACAGGCAGCATCCTTTTACGGGCAGTACTTC
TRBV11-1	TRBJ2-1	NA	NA	CASTIGPGLHSHNEQFF	TGTGCTAGCACCATCGGGCCCGGCTTACACTCCCACAATGAGCAGTTCTTC
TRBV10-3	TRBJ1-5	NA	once	CAINEYEGDRPQHF	TGTGCCATCAATGAGTATGAGGGCGATCGGCCTCAGCATTTT
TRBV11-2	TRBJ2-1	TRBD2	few	CASSLDVRFSGTLYDEQFF	TGTGCCAGTAGCTTAGATGTGCGATTCAGCGGGACTCTTTACGATGAGCAGTTCTTC
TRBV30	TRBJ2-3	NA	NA	CVWSKGVIDTQYF	TGTGTATGGAGTAAGGGGGTAATAGATACGCAGTATTTT
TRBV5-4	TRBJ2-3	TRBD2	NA	CASTSRASGGHGDTQYF	TGTGCCAGCACCTCTCGGGCTAGCGGGGGCCACGGAGATACGCAGTATTTT
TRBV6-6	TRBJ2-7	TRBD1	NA	CAGSWDRDSELYF	TGTGCCGGCAGTTGGGACAGGGACAGTGAGCTGTACTTC
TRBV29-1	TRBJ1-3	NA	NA	CSVERAGIGKTIYF	TGCAGCGTTGAAAGAGCGGGGATTGGAAAGACCATATATTTT
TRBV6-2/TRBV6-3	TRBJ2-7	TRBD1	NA	CACTWDSSYEQYF	TGTGCCTGCACTTGGGACAGTTCCTACGAGCAGTACTTC
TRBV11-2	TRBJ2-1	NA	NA	CTSCPQGEGLGEQFF	TGTACCAGCTGCCCCCAGGGGGAGGGATTGGGTGAGCAGTTCTTC
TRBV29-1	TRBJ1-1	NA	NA	CSIEGAGNIEAFF	TGCAGCATTGAAGGGGCTGGGAACATTGAAGCTTTCTTT
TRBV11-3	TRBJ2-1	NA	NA	CINSSGGRSSYNEQFF	TGTATCAACAGCTCAGGCGGCCGGAGCTCCTACAATGAGCAGTTCTTC
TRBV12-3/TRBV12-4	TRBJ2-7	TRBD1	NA	CVSSYPGQGWEQYF	TGTGTCAGCAGCTACCCAGGACAGGGGTGGGAGCAGTACTTC
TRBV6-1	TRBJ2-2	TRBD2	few	CASRGGLARIGELFF	TGTGCCAGCAGAGGCGGACTAGCTAGAATCGGGGAGCTGTTTTTT
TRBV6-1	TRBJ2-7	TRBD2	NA	CASSEASGSSYEQHF	TGTGCCAGCAGTGAGGCGAGCGGGAGCTCCTACGAGCAGCACTTC
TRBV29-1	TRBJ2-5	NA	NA	CRVEDLDQETQYF	TGCCGCGTTGAAGATCTGGACCAAGAGACCCAGTACTTC